The 25 T cell receptor beta chains given below trace back to one sample, sequenced in a study of T cell responses to AZD1222 COVID-19 vaccine. Clones were sequenced by immunoSEQ multiplex PCR, and TCRdb holds only the in-frame ones, with some missing. The sample holds 60,000 to 75,000 clones, 85% to 90% seen once. The source material was peripheral blood, sampled on day 0 of AZD1222 vaccination. The receptor set was obtained from an adult in good health.

The CDR3 here is CASSGLANSHEQFF. CDR3 DNA sequence: TGTGCCAGCAGCGGACTAGCGAATTCCCATGAGCAGTTCTTC. The gene calls are TRBV11-3 and TRBJ2-1, with TRBD2 matching over 9 bases. This CDR3 contains 14 residues. Germline values: CDR1 SGHNT, CDR2 YENEEA. Trimming cost V 5 bases and J 8 bases; bases outside gene matches: 7.

The gene calls are TRBV6-2 or TRBV6-3 and TRBJ1-1; D is ambiguous. Germline V lookup: CDR1 MNHEY, CDR2 SVGEGT. The V end was cut by 1 base, the J end by 0 bases, with 6 bases between. This CDR3 contains 14 residues. The CDR3 is CASSYLSMNTEAFF. The CDR3, as DNA: TGTGCCAGCAGTTACTTGTCGATGAACACTGAAGCTTTCTTT.

The rearrangement uses TRBV3-1 (or the pseudogene TRBV3-2) and TRBJ1-2; a possible D gene is TRBD1 (5 bases). Germline V gives CDR1 LGHDT, CDR2 YNNKEL (reference sequence). The ends were cut back, 2 bases at V and 6 bases at J, with 10 bases in the middle. The CDR3 totals 13 residues. The CDR3 is CASSQKGVDGYTF. The CDR3 nucleotides are TGTGCCAGCAGCCAAAAAGGGGTTGATGGCTACACCTTC.

This chain connects TRBV9 to TRBJ2-2; possibly TRBD1 or TRBD2 for D (6 bases each). The germline V and J ends were trimmed by 6 bases and 4 bases, with 16 bases remaining between them. Germline CDR1 reads SGDLS; CDR2 reads YYNGEE. CDR3 length: 15 residues. This CDR3 is CASTPGAPGTGELFF. CDR3 nucleotides: TGTGCCAGCACCCCGGGGGCCCCGGGCACCGGGGAGCTGTTTTTT.

The genes are TRBV30 and TRBJ1-2; 8 positions agree with TRBD1. The CDR3 loop spans 12 amino acids. Germline-derived CDR1 and CDR2 are GTSNPN and SVGIG (reference sequence). V dropped 1 base and J dropped 7; count of bases not matched to a gene: 2. The CDR3 is CAWSATGVGYTF. In DNA, the CDR3 is TGTGCCTGGAGTGCGACAGGGGTTGGCTACACCTTC. Using reference TRBV30 and TRBJ1-2 for the parts outside the CDR3, the full variable domain is SQTIHQWPATLVQPVGSPLSLECTVEGTSNPNLYWYRQAAGRGLQLLFYSVGIGQISSEVPQNLSASRPQDRQFILSSKKLLLSDSGFYLCAWSATGVGYTFGSGTRLTVV.

J is TRBJ2-7 and V is TRBV5-3; TRBD1 aligns across 7 bases. TRBV5-3 has ORF status, its function being uncertain. With 4 bases clipped from V and 0 bases from J, the junction kept 7 bases outside the gene matches. This CDR3 is built from 15 residues. The CDR3 loop reads CARSPPRDSSYEQYF. The DNA for the CDR3 is TGTGCCAGAAGCCCCCCTCGGGACAGCTCCTACGAGCAGTACTTC.

This clone has only one observation. This sequence joins TRBV19 and TRBJ2-1; 11 nucleotides align to TRBD2. CDR3 length: 16 residues. V gave up 1 base and J gave up 11 bases; unmatched junction bases: 10. Germline V lookup: CDR1 LNHDA, CDR2 SQIVND (reference sequence). The chain's CDR3 is CASSIGRLAGGRKQFF. The CDR3, as DNA: TGTGCCAGTAGTATAGGCCGGCTAGCGGGGGGAAGAAAGCAGTTCTTC.

V gene TRBV9 combines with J gene TRBJ1-6, with 9 bases aligning to TRBD1. With V trimmed by 1 base and J by 7 bases, 3 bases remained unmatched. The length of the CDR3 is 15 residues. The germline gives CDR1 SGDLS, CDR2 YYNGEE. The DNA for the CDR3 is TGTGCCAGCAGCGTACTCGGACAGGGGAATTCACCCCTCCACTTT. It translates to CASSVLGQGNSPLHF.

This rearrangement joins TRBV6-6 to TRBJ1-4, with 10 bases aligning to TRBD1. The CDR3 is 14 residues long. Germline CDR1 is MNHNY and CDR2 is SVGAGI (reference sequence). V was pared by 5 bases and J by 7 bases, with 4 bases of the junction left unmatched. CDR3 in DNA: TGTGCCAGCAGTCGGACAGGGGGGATTGAAAAACTGTTTTTT. It encodes CASSRTGGIEKLFF.

The rearrangement joins TRBV7-9 to TRBJ1-2; 8 bases map to TRBD1. Losses at the gene ends were 1 base for V and 8 bases for J; bases not matched to a gene: 9. This CDR3 region has 15 residues. Germline CDR1 reads SEHNR; CDR2 reads FQNEAQ (reference sequence). The CDR3 is CASSLERDRSIGYTF. CDR3 DNA: TGTGCCAGCAGCTTAGAACGGGACAGGTCGATCGGCTACACCTTC. The complete variable domain, with remaining parts taken from reference TRBV7-9 and TRBJ1-2, reads DTGVSQNPRHKITKRGQNVTFRCDPISEHNRLYWYRQTLGQGPEFLTYFQNEAQLEKSRLLSDRFSAERPKGSFSTLEIQRTEQGDSAMYLCASSLERDRSIGYTFGSGTRLTVV.

The chain recombines TRBV7-3 with TRBJ2-3; no definite D call. Trimming cost V 5 bases and J 0 bases, with 9 bases left between them. CDR1 is SGHTA, CDR2 FQGTGA, per germline. This CDR3 is built from 14 residues. The CDR3 here is CASSPGPSTDTQYF. CDR3 in DNA: TGTGCCAGCAGCCCCGGACCAAGCACAGATACGCAGTATTTT.

This clone is a singleton in its sample. This rearrangement joins TRBV5-1 to TRBJ2-2; 14 positions agree with TRBD2. Per the germline V gene, CDR1 is SGHRS and CDR2 is YFSETQ. V shed 4 bases and J 0 bases; nucleotides not matched to a gene: 5. The length of the CDR3 is 18 residues. DNA for the CDR3: TGCGCCAGCAGCGCGGGACTAGCGGGGGCTACGAACACCGGGGAGCTGTTTTTT. Translating it yields CASSAGLAGATNTGELFF.

The chain recombines TRBV27 with TRBJ1-1; 10 bases match TRBD1. This CDR3 comprises 15 residues. V dropped 4 bases and J dropped 5; count of bases not matched to a gene: 7. Looked up from germline, CDR1 is MNHEY and CDR2 is SMNVEV (reference sequence). The CDR3 nucleotides read TGTGCCAGCAGTTCGGGGGACAGGGGAGAAACTGAAGCTTTCTTT. This codes for CASSSGDRGETEAFF.

The V and J genes are TRBV6-2 or TRBV6-3 and TRBJ1-3; D is unclear. With 5 bases removed from V and 0 bases from J, the gap between germline ends came to 11 bases. Per germline, CDR1 MNHEY and CDR2 SVGEGT. This CDR3 has 15 amino acids. Here the CDR3 reads CASSHGVISGNTIYF. In DNA form, the CDR3 reads TGTGCCAGCAGTCACGGGGTGATCTCTGGAAACACCATATATTTT.

The J gene is TRBJ2-3, the V gene TRBV21-1; the table gives TRBD2 as D, unverified against the DNA. TRBV21-1 is described as a pseudogene. The CDR3 totals 17 residues. The chain's CDR3 is CASSKIIQRGSTDTQYF. CDR3 DNA sequence: TGTGCCAGCAGCAAAATCATCCAGCGGGGGTCCACAGATACGCAGTATTTT.

V gene TRBV11-3 combines with J gene TRBJ1-5, with 7 bases identical to TRBD1. J was trimmed by 4 bases and V by 0 bases; bases with no gene match: 12. This CDR3 spans 18 amino acids. Germline assignment: CDR1 SGHNT and CDR2 YENEEA. CDR3 coding DNA: TGTGCCAGCAGCTTAGATCGGGGGGACAGAGTACTGAATCAGCCCCAGCATTTT. This sequence encodes CASSLDRGDRVLNQPQHF. Together with reference TRBV11-3 and TRBJ1-5, the CDR3 gives the full variable domain: EAGVVQSPRYKIIEKKQPVAFWCNPISGHNTLYWYLQNLGQGPELLIRYENEEAVDDSQLPKDRFSAERLKGVDSTLKIQPAELGDSAVYLCASSLDRGDRVLNQPQHFGDGTRLSIL.

This clone was picked up a small number of times. The rearrangement joins TRBV6-1 to TRBJ2-7; TRBD1 matches at 10 bases. The germline gives CDR1 MNHNS, CDR2 SASEGT. The CDR3 contains 15 residues. The V and J ends lost 3 bases and 2 bases, in that order; junction bases with no gene match: 4. The CDR3 coding sequence is TGTGCCAGCAGTGATGAAGGACAGGGGGCCTACGAGCAGTACTTC. Translated, it gives CASSDEGQGAYEQYF.

The V gene is TRBV7-3, the J gene TRBJ1-1; D remains ambiguous. V was pared by 5 bases and J by 1 base, with 11 bases between. There are 14 residues in the CDR3. CDR1 SGHTA and CDR2 FQGTGA come from the germline V gene. This CDR3 reads CASSPGLGNTEAFF. As DNA, the CDR3 is TGTGCCAGCAGCCCCGGTTTAGGGAACACTGAAGCTTTCTTT.

Worth noting for this clone: Germline is not matched at one junction end, which may reflect a read error. The J gene is TRBJ2-3, the V gene TRBV5-1; the match to TRBD1 covers 8 bases. The CDR3 consists of 18 residues. Germline CDR1 SGHRS, CDR2 YFSETQ. CDR3 DNA: TGCGCCAGCAGCTTGAGTTTAACAGGGGGAAGGCTGGCAGATGCGCAGTATTTT. Protein sequence: CASSLSLTGGRLADAQYF.

This rearrangement joins TRBV19 to TRBJ1-1; D is possibly TRBD1 (5 bases). The CDR3 totals 16 residues. Germline CDR1 reads LNHDA; CDR2 reads SQIVND (reference sequence). V was pared by 7 bases and J by 6 bases, with 24 bases between. The CDR3 is CASKSGTLTQRAEAFF. The DNA of the CDR3 is TGTGCCAGTAAATCCGGGACCCTAACTCAAAGGGCTGAAGCTTTCTTT.

The chain carries TRBV18 and TRBJ2-7; TRBD1 is a possible D gene (8 bases). V was pared by 5 bases and J by 7 bases, with 15 bases between. Germline V gives CDR1 KGHSH, CDR2 LQKENI. The CDR3 runs to 13 residues. CDR3 protein: CASSADREGEQYF. CDR3 nucleotides: TGTGCCAGCTCAGCGGACAGGGAGGGAGAGCAGTACTTC. Variable domain in full (rest from reference TRBV18 and TRBJ2-7): NAGVMQNPRHLVRRRGQEARLRCSPMKGHSHVYWYRQLPEEGLKFMVYLQKENIIDESGMPKERFSAEFPKEGPSILRIQQVVRGDSAAYFCASSADREGEQYFGPGTRLTVT.

The rearrangement uses TRBV6-5 and TRBJ1-4; D is possibly TRBD1 (6 bases). From germline, CDR1 is MNHEY and CDR2 SVGAGI. CDR3 size: 15 residues. Trimming stripped 5 bases from V and 3 bases from J, with 13 bases between. CDR3 coding DNA: TGTGCCAGCAGTCCCCGATACAGGGCTAATGAAAAACTGTTTTTT. Protein: CASSPRYRANEKLFF.

The J gene is TRBJ1-2, the V gene TRBV9; perhaps TRBD1 as D (5 bases). The CDR3 loop spans 13 amino acids. CDR1 and CDR2 from the germline V gene are SGDLS and YYNGEE. V dropped 0 bases and J dropped 4 bases, with 7 bases sitting between them. Here the CDR3 reads CASSVGGTYGYTF. The CDR3 nucleotides read TGTGCCAGCAGCGTAGGGGGGACCTATGGCTACACCTTC.

The chain employs TRBV12-3 or TRBV12-4 and TRBJ2-2; TRBD2 is a possible D gene (6 bases). This CDR3 has 12 amino acids. V was cut by 6 bases and J by 6 bases, with 8 bases left in between. CDR3 sequence reads: CASSRGSGELFF. DNA for the CDR3: TGTGCCAGCAGCCGGGGGTCCGGGGAGCTGTTTTTT.

The rearrangement joins TRBV5-1 to TRBJ2-5, with D tentatively TRBD1 (6 bases). V was cut by 3 bases and J by 3 bases, with 15 bases left in between. From germline, CDR1 is SGHRS and CDR2 YFSETQ. The CDR3 consists of 15 residues. The CDR3 DNA sequence: TGCGCCAGCAGCTGGCAACAGGGTGGGGAAGAGACCCAGTACTTC. Its protein product is CASSWQQGGEETQYF.